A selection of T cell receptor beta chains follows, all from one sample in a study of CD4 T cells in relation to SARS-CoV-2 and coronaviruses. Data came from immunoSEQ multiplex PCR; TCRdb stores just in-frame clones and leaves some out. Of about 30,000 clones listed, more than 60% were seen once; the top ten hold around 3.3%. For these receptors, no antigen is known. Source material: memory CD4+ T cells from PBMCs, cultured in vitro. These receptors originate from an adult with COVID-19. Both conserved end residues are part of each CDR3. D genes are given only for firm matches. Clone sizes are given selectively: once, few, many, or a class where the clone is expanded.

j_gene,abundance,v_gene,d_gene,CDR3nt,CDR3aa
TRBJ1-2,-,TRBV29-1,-,TGCAGCGTCGTGGATGGCTACACCTTC,CSVVDGYTF
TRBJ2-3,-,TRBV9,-,TGTGCCAGCGGGGGGAGTGCAGATACGCAGTATTTT,CASGGSADTQYF
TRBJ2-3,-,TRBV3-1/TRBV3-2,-,TGTGCCAGCAGCCAAGGCCCATATGGGGATACGCAGTATTTT,CASSQGPYGDTQYF
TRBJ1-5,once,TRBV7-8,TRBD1,TGTGCCAGCAGCAACAGGGGCCCTAATCAGCCCCAGCATTTT,CASSNRGPNQPQHF
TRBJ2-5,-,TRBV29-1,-,TGCAGCGTTCAACAGGGAACTTCCCAAGAGACCCAGTACTTC,CSVQQGTSQETQYF
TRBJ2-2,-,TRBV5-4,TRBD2,TGTGCCAGCAGCTTGGGTCTGAGTCCTAGCGGGGGAATCACCGGGGAGCTGTTTTTT,CASSLGLSPSGGITGELFF
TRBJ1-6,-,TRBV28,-,TGTGCCATTACAGGGAGAGGGATGGGTTCACCCCTCCACTTT,CAITGRGMGSPLHF
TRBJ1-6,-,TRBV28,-,TGTGCCAGCACAACGATCCCGAGCTCCTATTCACCCCTCCACTTT,CASTTIPSSYSPLHF
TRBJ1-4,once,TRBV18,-,TGTGCCAGCTCCCGGACGGATAATGAAAAACTGTTTTTT,CASSRTDNEKLFF
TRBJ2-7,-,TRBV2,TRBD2,TGTGCCGGTAAAAGCGGGAGGGCCCTCGACGAGCAGTACTTC,CAGKSGRALDEQYF
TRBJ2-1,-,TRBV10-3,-,TGTGCCATCAGTCCCCAGGGGTTCAATGAGCAGTTCTTC,CAISPQGFNEQFF
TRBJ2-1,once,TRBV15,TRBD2,TGTGCCACCAGCTCAGACGCTAGCGGGAGGTACAATGAGCAGTTCTTC,CATSSDASGRYNEQFF
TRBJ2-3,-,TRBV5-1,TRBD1,TGCGCCAGCAGCTTACGGGACAGTGGCACAGATACGCAGTATTTT,CASSLRDSGTDTQYF
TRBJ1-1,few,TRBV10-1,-,TGCGCCAGCAGTGAGAATCAGGGTGAAGCTTTCTTT,CASSENQGEAFF
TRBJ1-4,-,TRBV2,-,TGTGCCAGCAGCGGGACACCACGAGAAAAACTGTTTTTT,CASSGTPREKLFF
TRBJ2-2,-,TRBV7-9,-,TGTGCCAGCAGCTTAGCTACTGACGGGGAGCTGTTTTTT,CASSLATDGELFF
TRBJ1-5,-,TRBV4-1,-,TGCGCCAGCAGCCAAGGTTTTTCGCGGGGGAGTAATAACAATCAGCCCCAGCATTTT,CASSQGFSRGSNNNQPQHF
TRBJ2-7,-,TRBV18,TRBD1,TGTGCCAGCTCGACCGGGACAGCTAATTACGAGCAGTACTTC,CASSTGTANYEQYF
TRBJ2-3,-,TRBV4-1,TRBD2,TGCGCCAGCAGCCAAGTTTCTCGTCTAGCGGGAGTTGGTGGTGGTACAGATACGCAGTATTTT,CASSQVSRLAGVGGGTDTQYF
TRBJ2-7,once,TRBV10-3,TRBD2,TGTGCCATCAGACCGGGACTAGCATCCCACGAGCAGTACTTC,CAIRPGLASHEQYF
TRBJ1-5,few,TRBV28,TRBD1,TGTGCCAGCAGTTTCCGGACAGGGATTCGTCAGCCCCAGCATTTT,CASSFRTGIRQPQHF
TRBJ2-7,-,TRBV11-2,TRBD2,TGTGCCAGCAGCCGACTAGCGGGACGGGGAGGGGAGCAGTACTTC,CASSRLAGRGGEQYF
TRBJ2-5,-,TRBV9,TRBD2,TGTGCCAGCAGCGCTAGCGGATTCCGACAAGAGACCCAGTACTTC,CASSASGFRQETQYF
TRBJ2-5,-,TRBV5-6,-,TGTGCCAGCAGCTTACGGGAGATAGGGACCCAGTACTTC,CASSLREIGTQYF
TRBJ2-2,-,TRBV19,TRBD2,TGTGCCAGTAGTTTGAGCGGGAGAAACACCGGGGAGCTGTTTTTT,CASSLSGRNTGELFF
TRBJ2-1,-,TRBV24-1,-,TGTGCCACCAGTGAACTAGGGGAGCAGTTCTTC,CATSELGEQFF
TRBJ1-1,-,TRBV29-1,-,TGCAGCGTTGATCGGTCGGCAGGACCGAACACTGAAGCTTTCTTT,CSVDRSAGPNTEAFF
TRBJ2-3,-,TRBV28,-,TGTGCCAGCAGAAGTCGGGAGAAAGTAATAGTAGATACGCAGTATTTT,CASRSREKVIVDTQYF
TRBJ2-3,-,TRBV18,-,TGTGCCAGCTCACCATCCTGGGGGGGCGATGGAGATACGCAGTATTTT,CASSPSWGGDGDTQYF
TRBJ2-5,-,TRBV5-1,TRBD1,TGCGCCAGCAGCGGCGGGACAGGGGGCTACCAAGAGACCCAGTACTTC,CASSGGTGGYQETQYF
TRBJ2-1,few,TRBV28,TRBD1,TGTGCCAGCAAAACGACGGGACAGGTCAGCAGTGAGCAGTTCTTC,CASKTTGQVSSEQFF
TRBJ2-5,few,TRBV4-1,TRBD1,TGCGCCAGCAGCCCAGGGGAGACAGGGCTACAAGAGACCCAGTACTTC,CASSPGETGLQETQYF
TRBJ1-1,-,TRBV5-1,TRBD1,TGCGCCAGCAGCTCCGAAAGGACAGGAGTGAACACTGAAGCTTTCTTT,CASSSERTGVNTEAFF
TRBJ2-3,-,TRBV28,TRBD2,TGTGCCAGCAGTCCTCTAGCGGGAGTTTTGGATACGCAGTATTTT,CASSPLAGVLDTQYF
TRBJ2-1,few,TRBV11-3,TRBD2,TGTGCCAGCAGTCCCTCCGGACTAGCGAGTAATGAGCAGTTCTTC,CASSPSGLASNEQFF
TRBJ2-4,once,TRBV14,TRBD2,TGTGCCAGCAGCCCTCAGACTAGCCGGGCCAAAAACATTCAGTACTTC,CASSPQTSRAKNIQYF
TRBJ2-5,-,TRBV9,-,TGTGCCAGCAGCGTAGTGCCAGAAGAGACCCAGTACTTC,CASSVVPEETQYF
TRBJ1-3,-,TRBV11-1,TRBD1,TGTGCCAGCAGCCCAGACAGGGCTGGAAACACCATATATTTT,CASSPDRAGNTIYF
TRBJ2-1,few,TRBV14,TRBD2,TGTGCCAGCAGCCAAGATCGGGGAATGAGGGGCGGGAGGCCCTGGGAGCAGTTCTTC,CASSQDRGMRGGRPWEQFF
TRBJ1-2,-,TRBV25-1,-,TGTGCCAGCAGTGACACTACAGGGTATGATCTCTATGGCTACACCTTC,CASSDTTGYDLYGYTF
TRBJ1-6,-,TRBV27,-,TGTGCCAGCAAAAAAGATGGGGTTTGGTCTAATAATTCACCCCTCCACTTT,CASKKDGVWSNNSPLHF
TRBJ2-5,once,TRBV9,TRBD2,TGTGCCAGCAGCCAAAAAGGGACGGGAGGGCCGGAGACCCAGTACTTC,CASSQKGTGGPETQYF
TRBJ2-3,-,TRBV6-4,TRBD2,TGTGCCAGCAGTGAGGGTAGCGGGAGTACAGATACGCAGTATTTT,CASSEGSGSTDTQYF
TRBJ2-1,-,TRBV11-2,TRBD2,TGTGCCAGCAGCTTAGGACTAGCGGGGATCAATGAGCAGTTCTTC,CASSLGLAGINEQFF
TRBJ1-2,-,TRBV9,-,TGTGCCAGCAGCGTAGCCACGTCAAACTATGGCTACACCTTC,CASSVATSNYGYTF
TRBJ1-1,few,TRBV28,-,TGTGCCAGCAGTTTGGGGACTGAAGCTTTCTTT,CASSLGTEAFF
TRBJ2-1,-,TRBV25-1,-,TGTGCCAGCAGTGGACATATCTCGGGAGCGACCTACAATGAGCAGTTCTTC,CASSGHISGATYNEQFF
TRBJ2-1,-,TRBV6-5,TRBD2,TGTGCCAGCAGTTTCACGGGACTAGAGGGTGATGAGCAGTTCTTC,CASSFTGLEGDEQFF
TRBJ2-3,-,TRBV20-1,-,TGCAGTGCTAGCACAGATACGCAGTATTTT,CSASTDTQYF
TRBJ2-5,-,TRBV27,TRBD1,TGTGCCAGCAGAGAACTGACAGGGGCGGTGGAGACCCAGTACTTC,CASRELTGAVETQYF
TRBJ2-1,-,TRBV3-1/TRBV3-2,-,TGTGCCAGCAGCCAAGCCTATCGGAGGGGAAATGAGCAGTTCTTC,CASSQAYRRGNEQFF
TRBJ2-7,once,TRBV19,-,TGTGCCAGTAGTACGGCCGCCGGGAGTTTGGCCTACGAGCAGTACTTC,CASSTAAGSLAYEQYF
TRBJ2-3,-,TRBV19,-,TGTGCCAGTAGTATAAGGACGGGAACGAGGGCGCAGTATTTT,CASSIRTGTRAQYF